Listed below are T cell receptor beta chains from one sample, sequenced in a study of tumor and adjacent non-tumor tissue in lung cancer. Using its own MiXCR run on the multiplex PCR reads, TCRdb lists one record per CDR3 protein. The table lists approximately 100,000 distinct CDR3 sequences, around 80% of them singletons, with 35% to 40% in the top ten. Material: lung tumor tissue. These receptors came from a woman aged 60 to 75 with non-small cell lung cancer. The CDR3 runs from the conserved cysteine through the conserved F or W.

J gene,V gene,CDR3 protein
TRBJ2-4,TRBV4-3,CTSSLGTGVRNIQYF
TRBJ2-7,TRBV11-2,CASRHGLAEVSYEQYF
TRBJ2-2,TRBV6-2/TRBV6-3,CASNSHPSGAKTGELFF
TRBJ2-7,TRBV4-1,CASSQTSGGQYEQYF
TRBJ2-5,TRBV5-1,CASSFSTGGSVETQYF
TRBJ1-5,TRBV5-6,CASSPRQGRNQPQHF
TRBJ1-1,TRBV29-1,CSVNVTPEPKNTEAFF
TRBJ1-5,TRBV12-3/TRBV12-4,CASSIGTGGYQPQDF
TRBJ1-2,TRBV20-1,CSAISDRGRSYGYTF
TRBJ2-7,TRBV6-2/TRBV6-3,CASRRGGEPYEQYF
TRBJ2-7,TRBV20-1,CSARYASAYTWGQYF
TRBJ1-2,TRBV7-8,CASTPRGFNYGYTF
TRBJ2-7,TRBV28,CTSSSPQRELGIYKQYF
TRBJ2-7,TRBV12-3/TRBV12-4,CASSIQGARRIERYF
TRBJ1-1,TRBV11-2,CASSLNPSRATEAFF
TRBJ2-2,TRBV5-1,CASSLTESRELFF
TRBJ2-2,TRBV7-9,CASSLGGPTGELFF
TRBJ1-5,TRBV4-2,CTSSQGNEPQHF
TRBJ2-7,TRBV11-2,CASSWDRAGSEQYF
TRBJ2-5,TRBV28,CASSYPGLQETQYF
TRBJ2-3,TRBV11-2,CVGSATGRATDSQYF
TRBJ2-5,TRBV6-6,CASSCSGEGETQYF
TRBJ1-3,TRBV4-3,CASNQGPKGQGGNTTYF
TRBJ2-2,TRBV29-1,CSAHSGGPAGELFF
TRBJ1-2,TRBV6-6,CTSILDPKYDYTF
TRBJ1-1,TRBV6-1,CASSHYGTSGTEAFF
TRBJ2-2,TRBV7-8,CASSSMTGPGNTGELFF
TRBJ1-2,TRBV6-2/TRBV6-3,CVSISPGQAYGYTF
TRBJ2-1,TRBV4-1,CASIQDKVNEQFF
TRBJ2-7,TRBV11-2,CASRLGTYRQYF
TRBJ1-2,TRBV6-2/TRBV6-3,CASSSPDLHNYGYTF
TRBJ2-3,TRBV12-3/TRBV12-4,CASSPGTGGRTDTQYF
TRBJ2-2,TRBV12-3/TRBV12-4,CASSTGGHTGELFF
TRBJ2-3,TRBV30,CAWSRLAGGGPDTQYF
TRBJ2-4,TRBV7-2,CASSPLGVGGRGKNTQYF
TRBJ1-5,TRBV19,CASSPPGGNSNQPQHF
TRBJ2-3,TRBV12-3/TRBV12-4,CVSSSAVTGATDTQYF
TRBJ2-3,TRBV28,CVTKGVGQDTQYF
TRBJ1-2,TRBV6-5,CAGSPRADYDYTF
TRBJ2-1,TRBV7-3,CASSSGDEQFF
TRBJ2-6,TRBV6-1,CASSPNSGANVLTF
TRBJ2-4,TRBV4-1,CVSSQEGPGGAKNIQYF
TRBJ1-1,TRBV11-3,CASSLDSGRGTETIF
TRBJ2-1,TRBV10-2,CASCGRNSYIEQFF